This T cell receptor (beta chain) appears in the sequencing data of a study of T cell changes during pregnancy in multiple sclerosis. Assay: immunoSEQ multiplex PCR; the TCRdb copy retains only in-frame clones and omits some. The sample holds 93,000 or so clones, approximately 90% seen once. V gave up 3 bases and J gave up 5 bases, with 20 bases separating them. CDR1 is KGHSH, CDR2 LQKENI, per germline. The CDR3 extends over 16 amino acids. The clonotype comes from a female donor with multiple sclerosis, enrolled in a pregnancy study. The sequencing here drew on peripheral blood, taken after pregnancy. V gene TRBV18 combines with J gene TRBJ2-7; D call uncertain. The CDR3 DNA reads TGTGCCAGCTCACCCTTCGACATCACACTTCTAAACGAGCAGTACTTC. This gives the protein CASSPFDITLLNEQYF.